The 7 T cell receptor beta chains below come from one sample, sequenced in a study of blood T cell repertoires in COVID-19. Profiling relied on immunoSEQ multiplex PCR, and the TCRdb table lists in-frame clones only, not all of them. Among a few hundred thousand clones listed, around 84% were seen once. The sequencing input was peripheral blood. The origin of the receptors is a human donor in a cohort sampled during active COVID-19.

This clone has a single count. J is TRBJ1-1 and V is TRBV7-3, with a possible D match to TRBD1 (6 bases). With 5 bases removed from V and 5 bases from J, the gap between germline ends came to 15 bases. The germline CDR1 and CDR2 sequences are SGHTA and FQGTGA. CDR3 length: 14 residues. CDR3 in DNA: TGTGCCAGCAGCCTCCATCCAGGGGAGACTGAAGCTTTCTTT. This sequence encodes CASSLHPGETEAFF.

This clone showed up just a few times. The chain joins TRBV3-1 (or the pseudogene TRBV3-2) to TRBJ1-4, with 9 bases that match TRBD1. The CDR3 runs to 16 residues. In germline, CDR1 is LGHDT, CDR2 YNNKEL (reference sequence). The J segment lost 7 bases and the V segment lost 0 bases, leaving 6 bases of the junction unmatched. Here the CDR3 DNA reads TGTGCCAGCAGCCAAGAGGAGGGGACAGGGAGTGAAAAACTGTTTTTT. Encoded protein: CASSQEEGTGSEKLFF.

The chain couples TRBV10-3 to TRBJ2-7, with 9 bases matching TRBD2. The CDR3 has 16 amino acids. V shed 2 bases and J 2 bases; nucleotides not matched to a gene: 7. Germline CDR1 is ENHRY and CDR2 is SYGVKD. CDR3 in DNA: TGTGCCATCAGTGAGGCCGCTAGCGGGGTCCCCTACGAGCAGTACTTC. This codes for CAISEAASGVPYEQYF.

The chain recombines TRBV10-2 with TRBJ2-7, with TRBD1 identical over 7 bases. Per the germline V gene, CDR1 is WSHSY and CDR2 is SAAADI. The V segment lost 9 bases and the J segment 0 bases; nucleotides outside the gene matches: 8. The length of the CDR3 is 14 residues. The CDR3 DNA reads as TGCGCCAGATACGGGACAGATGTCTCCTACGAGCAGTACTTC. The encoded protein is CARYGTDVSYEQYF.

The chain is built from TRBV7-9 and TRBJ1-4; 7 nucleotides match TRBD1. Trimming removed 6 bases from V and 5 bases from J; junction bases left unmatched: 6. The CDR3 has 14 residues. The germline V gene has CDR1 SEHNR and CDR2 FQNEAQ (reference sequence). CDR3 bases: TGTGCCAGCAGTTCCCAGGGGGGAAATGAAAAACTGTTTTTT. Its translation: CASSSQGGNEKLFF.

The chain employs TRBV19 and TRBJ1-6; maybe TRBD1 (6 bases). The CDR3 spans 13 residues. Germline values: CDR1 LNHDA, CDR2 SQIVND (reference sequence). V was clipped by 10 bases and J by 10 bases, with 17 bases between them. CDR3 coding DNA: TGTGCCACTCGATCGGGAGGGGGATCACCCCTCCACTTT. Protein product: CATRSGGGSPLHF.

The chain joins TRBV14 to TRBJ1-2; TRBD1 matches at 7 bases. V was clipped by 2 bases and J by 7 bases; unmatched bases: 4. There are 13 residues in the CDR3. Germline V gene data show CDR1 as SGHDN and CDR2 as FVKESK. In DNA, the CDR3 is TGTGCCAGCAGCCAACTCACAGGGGCTGGCTACACCTTC. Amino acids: CASSQLTGAGYTF.